This TCR beta chain was documented in a study of cytomegalovirus exposure and HLA in healthy donors. J gave up 0 bases and V 6 bases, and 4 bases lay outside the gene matches. Germline CDR1 MNHEY, CDR2 SVGAGI. The CDR3 contains 15 residues. The primer mix had 60 Vbeta and 13 Jbeta primers. This table comes from immunoSEQ multiplex PCR, and its TCRdb copy is limited to in-frame clones, with some not included. The table includes roughly 110,000 clones, roughly 77% detected once. The clonotype was recovered from a man aged 35 to 55 in good health and CMV-seronegative. The sequenced sample was PBMCs. V gene TRBV6-5 combines with J gene TRBJ1-2; 10 positions match TRBD1. CDR3 coding DNA: TGTGCCAGCAGGATTGGGACAGGGGCTAACTATGGCTACACCTTC. It yields the protein CASRIGTGANYGYTF.